This T cell receptor beta chain came from a study of control samples from healthy donors and cancer patients. Trimming removed 7 bases from V and 0 bases from J, with 14 bases in between. Germline CDR1 LNHDA, CDR2 SQIVND (reference sequence). The CDR3 is 15 amino acids. Only in-frame clones appear in the TCRdb table, and some are missing; sequencing was by immunoSEQ multiplex PCR. This sample yields about 180,000 clones, of which roughly 89% are seen a single time; 1.4% belongs to the top ten. J is TRBJ2-3 and V is TRBV19; weak D call: TRBD1 (6 bases). This TCR derives from a woman between 50 and 59 years old in good health. The sample comprised blood. This chain's CDR3 is CASNQGRVSTDTQYF. The CDR3 bases are TGTGCCAGTAATCAGGGGCGGGTAAGCACAGATACGCAGTATTTT. Filled out from reference TRBV19 and TRBJ2-3, the complete variable domain reads DGGITQSPKYLFRKEGQNVTLSCEQNLNHDAMYWYRQDPGQGLRLIYYSQIVNDFQKGDIAEGYSVSREKKESFPLTVTSAQKNPTAFYLCASNQGRVSTDTQYFGPGTRLTVL.